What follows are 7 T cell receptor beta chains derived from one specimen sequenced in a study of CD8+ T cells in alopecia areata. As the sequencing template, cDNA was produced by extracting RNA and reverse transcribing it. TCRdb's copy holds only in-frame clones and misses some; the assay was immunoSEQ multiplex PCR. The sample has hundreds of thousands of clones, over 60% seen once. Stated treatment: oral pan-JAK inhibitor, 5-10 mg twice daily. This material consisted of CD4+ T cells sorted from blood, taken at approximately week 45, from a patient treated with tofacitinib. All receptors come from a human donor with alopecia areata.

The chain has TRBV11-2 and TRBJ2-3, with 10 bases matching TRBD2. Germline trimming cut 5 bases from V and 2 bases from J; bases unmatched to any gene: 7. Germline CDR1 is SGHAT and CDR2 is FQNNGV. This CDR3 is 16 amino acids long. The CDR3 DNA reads TGTGCCAGCAGCCCATGGACTAGCGGCATCACAGATACGCAGTATTTT. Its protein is CASSPWTSGITDTQYF.

The CDR3 sequence is CSVGTGVRGYEQYF. CDR3 DNA: TGCAGCGTGGGAACAGGGGTCCGTGGGTACGAGCAGTACTTC. V is TRBV29-1 and J is TRBJ2-7; 7 bases align to TRBD1. The germline V gene has CDR1 SQVTM and CDR2 ANQGSEA. V lost 6 bases to trimming and J lost 4 bases; unmatched junction nucleotides: 12. This CDR3 has 14 residues.

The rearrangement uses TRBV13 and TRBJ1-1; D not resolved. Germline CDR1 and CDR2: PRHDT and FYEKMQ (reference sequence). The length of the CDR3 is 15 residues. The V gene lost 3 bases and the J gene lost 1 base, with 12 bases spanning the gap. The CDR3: CASSLETRGNTEAFF. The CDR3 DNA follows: TGTGCCAGCAGCTTGGAGACACGGGGGAACACTGAAGCTTTCTTT.

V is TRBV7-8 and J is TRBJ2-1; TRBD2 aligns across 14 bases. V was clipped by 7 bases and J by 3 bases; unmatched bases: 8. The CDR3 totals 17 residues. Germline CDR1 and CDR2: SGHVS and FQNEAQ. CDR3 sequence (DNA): TGTGCCAGCACTTCCGGGACTAGCGGGGGCTACTACAATGAGCAGTTCTTC. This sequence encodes CASTSGTSGGYYNEQFF.

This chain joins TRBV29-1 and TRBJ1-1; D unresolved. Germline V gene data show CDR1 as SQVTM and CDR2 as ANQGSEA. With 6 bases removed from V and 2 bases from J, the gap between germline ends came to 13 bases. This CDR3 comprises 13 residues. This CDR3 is CSVQLTGNTEAFF. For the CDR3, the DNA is TGCAGCGTCCAACTGACGGGAAACACTGAAGCTTTCTTT. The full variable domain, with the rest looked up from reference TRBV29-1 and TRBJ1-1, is SAVISQKPSRDICQRGTSLTIQCQVDSQVTMMFWYRQQPGQSLTLIATANQGSEATYESGFVIDKFPISRPNLTFSTLTVSNMSPEDSSIYLCSVQLTGNTEAFFGQGTRLTVV.

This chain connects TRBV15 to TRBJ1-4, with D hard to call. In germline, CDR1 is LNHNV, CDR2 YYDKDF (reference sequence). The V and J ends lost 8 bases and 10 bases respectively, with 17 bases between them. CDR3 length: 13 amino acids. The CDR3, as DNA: TGTGCCACCCGGGGAATTAGTAGTGGAAAACTGTTTTTT. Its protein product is CATRGISSGKLFF.

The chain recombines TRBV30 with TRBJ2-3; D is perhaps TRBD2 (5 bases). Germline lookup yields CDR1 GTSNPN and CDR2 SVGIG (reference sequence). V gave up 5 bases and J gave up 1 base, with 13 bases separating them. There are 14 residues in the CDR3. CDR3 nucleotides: TGTGCCTGGGAAGAGAAGGGAGGCACAGATACGCAGTATTTT. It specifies CAWEEKGGTDTQYF. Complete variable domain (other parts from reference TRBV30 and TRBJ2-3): SQTIHQWPATLVQPVGSPLSLECTVEGTSNPNLYWYRQAAGRGLQLLFYSVGIGQISSEVPQNLSASRPQDRQFILSSKKLLLSDSGFYLCAWEEKGGTDTQYFGPGTRLTVL.